One sample yielded the 27 T cell receptor beta chains listed below, sequenced in a study of blood T cell repertoires in COVID-19. The method was immunoSEQ multiplex PCR; TCRdb's version includes in-frame clones alone and lacks a portion of them. The sample contains 110,000 to 150,000 clones, roughly 86% of which appear only once. Sequencing used peripheral blood. The receptor set was obtained from a man in his forties or fifties with active or convalescent COVID-19.

This clone was observed a single time. This chain joins TRBV6-5 and TRBJ2-7; possibly TRBD1 for D (5 bases). V was shortened by 6 bases and J by 4 bases, with 13 bases between the two germline ends. Germline CDR1 reads MNHEY; CDR2 reads SVGAGI. The CDR3 contains 13 residues. CDR3 protein: CASRRAQGYEQYF. The CDR3 DNA sequence: TGTGCCAGCAGGAGAGCGCAGGGATACGAGCAGTACTTC.

This clone was counted once. The chain is built from TRBV7-9 and TRBJ1-2; 8 nucleotides agree with TRBD1. The V segment lost 5 bases and the J segment 7 bases; nucleotides outside the gene matches: 15. CDR3 size: 16 residues. CDR1 SEHNR and CDR2 FQNEAQ come from the germline V gene (reference sequence). Here the CDR3 DNA reads TGTGCCAGCAGCCTAAGCCCGACAGGGGAGAGCAGTGGCTACACCTTC. Protein: CASSLSPTGESSGYTF.

The chain couples TRBV19 to TRBJ2-6; TRBD2 might be the D (5 bases). Trimming took 5 bases from V and 0 from J, leaving 14 bases between them. The CDR3 covers 17 residues. Germline V gene sequence: CDR1 LNHDA, CDR2 SQIVND (reference sequence). The CDR3 spells CASSPRSAGSGANVLTF. The CDR3 coding sequence is TGTGCCAGTAGTCCTAGGAGCGCGGGCTCTGGGGCCAACGTCCTGACTTTC.

The chain employs TRBV5-8 and TRBJ2-7; the D is unclear. This CDR3 contains 10 residues. Germline V gene lookup returns CDR1 SGHTS and CDR2 YDEGEE. Deletions cut 3 bases from V and 9 bases from J, with 7 bases between. Written as DNA, the CDR3 is TGTGCCAGCAGCTCCCCTCTGCAGTACTTC. Translated: CASSSPLQYF. Full variable domain (missing parts from reference TRBV5-8 and TRBJ2-7): EAGVTQSPTHLIKTRGQQATLRCSPISGHTSVYWYQQALGLGLQFLLWYDEGEERNRGNFPPRFSGRQFPNYSSELNVNALELEDSALYLCASSSPLQYFGPGTRLTVT.

This sequence joins TRBV11-2 and TRBJ2-2, with a possible D match to TRBD2 (5 bases). The V end was cut by 7 bases, the J end by 1 base, with 13 bases between. CDR1 SGHAT and CDR2 FQNNGV come from the germline V gene. The length of the CDR3 is 15 residues. CDR3 coding DNA: TGTGCCAGCAACTCCTGGGCGGGGAACACCGGGGAGCTGTTTTTT. Protein product: CASNSWAGNTGELFF.

The genes are TRBV5-1 and TRBJ2-3; 7 bases agree with TRBD2. Germline trimming cut 3 bases from V and 1 base from J; bases unmatched to any gene: 5. The CDR3 spans 15 residues. Germline CDR1 is SGHRS and CDR2 is YFSETQ. In DNA, the CDR3 is TGCGCCAGCAGCTCGTCTAGCGGAGGCACAGATACGCAGTATTTT. This gives the protein CASSSSSGGTDTQYF.

The chain uses TRBV6-2 or TRBV6-3 and TRBJ1-3, with D hard to call. Germline V gene lookup returns CDR1 MNHEY and CDR2 SVGEGT. This CDR3 is built from 18 residues. V was trimmed by 5 bases and J by 0 bases, leaving 20 bases between them. The CDR3 protein is CASSKSNRRGASGNTIYF. The CDR3 coding sequence is TGTGCCAGCAGTAAGTCGAACCGCCGGGGTGCCTCTGGAAACACCATATATTTT.

The rearrangement uses TRBV9 and TRBJ2-2, with a tentative D call TRBD2 (5 bases). The CDR3 covers 13 residues. V lost 7 bases to trimming and J lost 3 bases, with 10 bases between them. Germline V gene data show CDR1 as SGDLS and CDR2 as YYNGEE. CDR3 nucleotide sequence: TGTGCCAGCTCCGGGATGGACACCGGGGAGCTGTTTTTT. Translation gives CASSGMDTGELFF.

Written as DNA, the CDR3 is TGTGCCAGCAGCCTTGGACAGTTTGGCTACACCTTC. Its protein product is CASSLGQFGYTF. The rearrangement uses TRBV28 and TRBJ1-2; a possible D gene is TRBD1 (6 bases). Deletions cut 6 bases from V and 7 bases from J, with 12 bases between. The CDR3 is 12 amino acids. The V gene's germline CDR1 is MDHEN and CDR2 SYDVKM.

This rearrangement joins TRBV6-1 to TRBJ2-7; 9 bases agree with TRBD1. With 4 bases clipped from V and 6 bases from J, the junction kept 13 bases outside the gene matches. The length of the CDR3 is 16 residues. In germline, CDR1 is MNHNS, CDR2 SASEGT. The CDR3 sequence: CASSGTQGAISAEQYF. CDR3 coding DNA: TGTGCCAGCAGTGGAACACAGGGGGCCATATCGGCCGAGCAGTACTTC.

The V gene is TRBV6-1, the J gene TRBJ1-5, with 11 positions matching TRBD1. CDR1 MNHNS and CDR2 SASEGT come from the germline V gene. V lost 0 bases to trimming and J lost 7 bases; unmatched junction nucleotides: 11. The CDR3 contains 18 residues. CDR3 DNA sequence: TGTGCCAGCAGTGAAGCGCCGATGGACAGGGGGCTTCGACAGCCCCAGCATTTT. Its translation: CASSEAPMDRGLRQPQHF.

The rearrangement uses TRBV30 and TRBJ1-3; no definite D call. V was clipped by 2 bases and J by 0 bases, with 17 bases between them. The CDR3 consists of 17 residues. Germline CDR1 and CDR2: GTSNPN and SVGIG (reference sequence). This CDR3 reads CAWSSPSLRISGNTIYF. In nucleotides, the CDR3 is TGTGCCTGGAGTTCACCTTCCTTGCGCATCTCTGGAAACACCATATATTTT.

This chain joins TRBV2 and TRBJ1-5; no clear D. Germline loops: CDR1 SNHLY, CDR2 FYNNEI. The V end lost 1 base, the J end lost 3 bases, and 7 bases lay between the germline ends. The CDR3 sequence is 14 residues long. CDR3 nucleotide sequence: TGTGCCAGCAGTGAAGAACAGTTCAATCAGCCCCAGCATTTT. It translates to CASSEEQFNQPQHF.

The chain employs TRBV19 and TRBJ1-5; D unclear. Germline V lookup: CDR1 LNHDA, CDR2 SQIVND (reference sequence). This CDR3 spans 13 amino acids. Trimming took 3 bases from V and 5 from J, leaving 8 bases between them. The CDR3 sequence is CASSIRVDQPQHF. DNA of the CDR3: TGTGCCAGTAGTATTCGGGTGGATCAGCCCCAGCATTTT.

V gene TRBV10-1 combines with J gene TRBJ1-1; D is unclear. The CDR3 has 13 residues. Per the germline V gene, CDR1 is WNHNN and CDR2 is SYGVQD (reference sequence). The germline V and J ends were trimmed by 6 bases and 1 base, with 9 bases remaining between them. CDR3 coding DNA: TGCGCCAGCAGCCTGACAAAGAACACTGAAGCTTTCTTT. This sequence encodes CASSLTKNTEAFF.

The table lists this clone with a few counts. V usage is TRBV7-3 and J usage is TRBJ2-7; the match to TRBD1 covers 8 bases. The length of the CDR3 is 17 residues. Germline V gives CDR1 SGHTA, CDR2 FQGTGA. Trimming took 2 bases from V and 5 from J; bases not matched to a gene: 14. The CDR3 region is CASSLSGESRGHNEQYF. As DNA, the CDR3 is TGTGCCAGCAGCTTATCCGGCGAAAGCAGGGGGCACAACGAGCAGTACTTC.

This clone was picked up one time. The chain recombines TRBV4-1 with TRBJ2-2; D is perhaps TRBD1 (6 bases). Trimming cost V 4 bases and J 1 base, with 13 bases left between them. There are 16 residues in the CDR3. CDR1 and CDR2 from the germline V gene are MGHRA and YSYEKL. As DNA, the CDR3 is TGCGCCAGCAGCCCTGAGGACAGAAAGAACACCGGGGAGCTGTTTTTT. This gives the protein CASSPEDRKNTGELFF.

This chain uses TRBV19 with TRBJ2-6; 8 bases fit TRBD1. This CDR3 is 15 amino acids long. The V gene's germline CDR1 is LNHDA and CDR2 SQIVND (reference sequence). Trimming removed 10 bases from V and 0 bases from J; junction bases left unmatched: 5. CDR3 sequence (DNA): TGTGCCACCGGGACAGGACGCTCTGGGGCCAACGTCCTGACTTTC. It yields the protein CATGTGRSGANVLTF.

CDR3 nucleotides: TGTGCCAGCAGAAATCAGGGGAAGGGCACAGATACGCAGTATTTT. As protein: CASRNQGKGTDTQYF. The V gene is TRBV7-9, the J gene TRBJ2-3; TRBD1 is a possible D gene (6 bases). Germline assignment: CDR1 SEHNR and CDR2 FQNEAQ (reference sequence). V lost 6 bases and J lost 1, with 14 bases in between. The length of the CDR3 is 15 residues.

This clone came up once. This chain links TRBV5-1 with TRBJ2-2, with 8 positions matching TRBD1. This CDR3 region has 15 residues. Per germline, CDR1 SGHRS and CDR2 YFSETQ. The J segment lost 1 base and the V segment lost 4 bases, leaving 3 bases of the junction unmatched. CDR3 in amino acids: CASSTGQGNTGELFF. The CDR3 DNA reads as TGCGCCAGCAGCACCGGACAGGGGAACACCGGGGAGCTGTTTTTT.

V usage is TRBV6-5 and J usage is TRBJ1-5, with TRBD1 identical over 8 bases. Germline V gene data show CDR1 as MNHEY and CDR2 as SVGAGI. Trimming at V came to 10 bases and at J to 1 base, leaving 6 bases not matched to a gene. The CDR3 is 14 residues long. Here the CDR3 reads CAISDRASNQPQHF. CDR3 nucleotide sequence: TGTGCCATTTCGGACAGGGCAAGCAATCAGCCCCAGCATTTT.

The chain links TRBV6-2 or TRBV6-3 to TRBJ1-5, with TRBD1 identical over 7 bases. Germline V gene data show CDR1 as MNHEY and CDR2 as SVGEGT. This CDR3 region has 16 residues. Germline trimming cut 1 base from V and 3 bases from J; bases unmatched to any gene: 6. The CDR3 region is CASSYFRQGNNQPQHF. The CDR3 bases are TGTGCCAGCAGTTACTTCCGACAGGGCAACAATCAGCCCCAGCATTTT.

V gene TRBV10-3 combines with J gene TRBJ1-2; 9 bases align to TRBD1. The CDR3 runs to 12 residues. CDR1 is ENHRY and CDR2 is SYGVKD in the germline V gene. Losses at the gene ends were 6 bases for V and 8 bases for J; bases not matched to a gene: 4. The CDR3 DNA sequence: TGTGCCATCAGAGGGACAGGGCAAGGCTACACCTTC. This translates into CAIRGTGQGYTF.

V gene TRBV20-1 combines with J gene TRBJ2-7, with D tentatively TRBD1 (6 bases). In germline, CDR1 is DFQATT, CDR2 SNEGSKA (reference sequence). The CDR3 is 14 residues long. Trimming removed 3 bases at V and 2 bases at J, with 14 bases between. CDR3 in amino acids: CSASNREGPYEQYF. For the CDR3, the DNA is TGCAGTGCTAGTAACAGGGAAGGGCCCTACGAGCAGTACTTC.

The V call is TRBV6-5, the J call TRBJ2-5; D unclear. With 6 bases removed from V and 4 bases from J, the gap between germline ends came to 18 bases. CDR3 length: 15 residues. From germline, CDR1 is MNHEY and CDR2 SVGAGI. CDR3 sequence reads: CASSARPAARETQYF. The CDR3 DNA reads as TGTGCCAGCAGCGCCCGCCCGGCGGCACGAGAGACCCAGTACTTC.

The chain combines TRBV27 with TRBJ1-3; D gene uncertain. The germline V gene encodes CDR1 MNHEY and CDR2 SMNVEV (reference sequence). The V end was cut by 2 bases, the J end by 3 bases, with 11 bases between. The CDR3 length is 15 residues. CDR3 nucleotides: TGTGCCAGCAGTTTACGAGGGCTACTTGGAAACACCATATATTTT. Amino acid sequence: CASSLRGLLGNTIYF.

The genes are TRBV15 and TRBJ2-7; 11 bases line up with TRBD2. In germline, CDR1 is LNHNV, CDR2 YYDKDF (reference sequence). This CDR3 has 18 amino acids. The V segment lost 3 bases and the J segment 5 bases; nucleotides outside the gene matches: 15. The chain's CDR3 is CATSSPVLAGGGLDEQYF. As DNA, the CDR3 is TGTGCCACCAGCAGCCCCGTCTTAGCGGGAGGGGGACTGGACGAGCAGTACTTC. Based on the CDR3 plus reference TRBV15 and TRBJ2-7, the full variable domain is DAMVIQNPRYQVTQFGKPVTLSCSQTLNHNVMYWYQQKSSQAPKLLFHYYDKDFNNEADTPDNFQSRRPNTSFCFLDIRSPGLGDTAMYLCATSSPVLAGGGLDEQYFGPGTRLTVT.